This entry features one T cell receptor beta chain sequence. The entry originates in a study of CD8 T cells in Susac syndrome. Whole-study context: At the time of blood draw, patients with Susac syndrome were therapy-naive, receiving corticosteroids, or receiving intravenous immunoglobulin alone.

CDR1 and CDR2 (germline): DFQATT, SNEGSKA (reference sequence). Trimming stripped 3 bases from V and 1 base from J, with 6 bases between. This CDR3 has 12 residues. Random hexamers were used to reverse transcribe about 0.45 to 1 ug of RNA. TCRdb ran MiXCR on the immunoSEQ multiplex PCR reads and lists one entry per CDR3 protein. The repertoire holds about 180,000 distinct CDR3 sequences, with roughly 94% as singletons. The sequenced sample was CD4+ T cells from PBMCs. The chain carries TRBV20-1 and TRBJ1-2; D is undetermined. The sequence derives from a human donor with Susac syndrome. The CDR3 DNA sequence: TGCAGTGCTAGCACAAGTAACTATGGCTACACCTTC. This encodes CSASTSNYGYTF.